This T cell receptor beta chain was profiled in a study of blood T cell repertoires in COVID-19 (dated by TCRdb to 2019 to 2021). At the level of the whole study: Collaborator samples came from the United States, Italy and Spain and covered acute and convalescent phases of COVID-19. The material from the prospective study consisted of cDNA or gDNA derived from T cells, B-cell-depleted T cells, or PBMCs. Deeply sampled blood TCRbeta repertoires from subjects exposed to, actively infected with, or recovered from COVID-19 were included in the dataset. A freely available public database, intended as a resource for researchers studying the immune response to SARS-CoV-2, is where the repertoires were released. Samples were obtained from the ongoing ImmuneRACE study (first 160 participants) and from 1,254 subjects provided by 6 global collaborators. Sample metadata almost always included a de-identified subject ID, COVID-19 status, age in years and sex. HLA class I and class II types, where available, came from metadata supplied by the sample provider rather than from assay-based typing. Broad study findings and their caveats: How much clinical and demographic metadata was included differed by source and by participant, and the metadata was provided uncurated.

The immunoSEQ Assay, a bias-controlled multiplex PCR, was used to amplify TCRbeta CDR3 regions from genomic DNA. In the authors' own workflow: The number of nucleated cells in each sample was estimated from the amplification of reference gene primers within the assay. To quantify the absolute abundance of each unique TCRbeta CDR3 rearrangement, sequence reads were collapsed and filtered. For each sample, productive Simpson clonality was calculated as the square root of Simpson's diversity index over productive rearrangements. This immuneACCESS table, as held by TCRdb, lists in-frame sequences with V and J called but not all clones. Of the missing ones, under half trace to an unresolved V gene in checked studies; the others have no known cause. The DNA gave D and trimming, while V, J and clone size come from that table. This sample is represented by just over 650,000 clones; around 90% of them were singletons. The ten biggest clones cover about 0.24% of the sample.

The junction shows trimming of 1 base on V and 5 bases on J, plus 6 bases between the germline ends. CDR1 is given as GTSNPN and CDR2 as SVGIG, both from the germline V gene (reference sequence). The CDR3 has 11 amino acids, counting the end cysteine and phenylalanine. The retained sequence is limited to the CDR3, 33 bases, with the frame set at the first base. In this sample, this clone turned up once. Its antigen is unknown. Qualities for individual bases were not recorded, and no much larger clone is one base off. Whole blood was collected in K2EDTA tubes by collaborating institutions according to the institutions' own protocols. Collaborator samples were shipped for TCRbeta analysis as frozen whole blood, isolated PBMCs, or DNA extracted from either sample type.

This clonotype was obtained from a woman aged 18-35 years with acute or convalescent COVID-19. The V gene is TRBV30 and the J gene is TRBJ2-7; a tentative D match to TRBD2 spans 5 bases. The sequenced sample was peripheral blood. The DNA sequence is as follows: TGTGCCTGGAGTGGGGGAGACGAGCAGTACTTC. Protein translation: CAWSGGDEQYF.